A single sample is the source of the 13 T cell receptor beta chains below, sequenced in a study of blood T cell repertoires in COVID-19. Using immunoSEQ multiplex PCR, the repertoire was profiled, and TCRdb retains in-frame clones only, with some absent. The data show about 100,000 clones, roughly 80% seen once. The sample was peripheral blood. The receptors come from a human donor in a cohort sampled during active COVID-19.

The chain is built from TRBV15 and TRBJ2-7, with 7 bases lining up with TRBD1. V lost 6 bases to trimming and J lost 6 bases; unmatched junction nucleotides: 17. Germline CDR1 reads LNHNV; CDR2 reads YYDKDF (reference sequence). This CDR3 contains 16 residues. The CDR3 sequence: CATSSPRQGLVREQYF. The DNA for the CDR3 is TGTGCCACCAGTTCCCCCCGACAGGGTCTAGTACGCGAGCAGTACTTC. The complete variable domain, with remaining parts taken from reference TRBV15 and TRBJ2-7, reads DAMVIQNPRYQVTQFGKPVTLSCSQTLNHNVMYWYQQKSSQAPKLLFHYYDKDFNNEADTPDNFQSRRPNTSFCFLDIRSPGLGDTAMYLCATSSPRQGLVREQYFGPGTRLTVT.

The CDR3 DNA is TGTGCCAGCAGCCCGGTCAGGGGTCATAGTGAGCAGTTCTTC. Protein sequence: CASSPVRGHSEQFF. The chain combines TRBV11-2 with TRBJ2-1, with D tentatively TRBD1 (6 bases). V shed 5 bases and J shed 9 bases, with 17 bases lying between them. This CDR3 region has 14 residues. CDR1 is SGHAT and CDR2 is FQNNGV in the germline V gene.

This clone was detected only a few times. Other DNA sequences in this specimen translate into the identical CDR3. The chain couples TRBV7-2 to TRBJ1-2, with a tentative D call TRBD1 (5 bases). The CDR3 spans 13 residues. CDR1 SGHTA and CDR2 FQGNSA come from the germline V gene. The V gene lost 3 bases and the J gene lost 3 bases, with 8 bases spanning the gap. The CDR3 coding sequence is TGTGCCAGCAGCTTGGCGACAGACTATGGCTACACCTTC. This gives the protein CASSLATDYGYTF.

This chain links TRBV7-2 with TRBJ1-4, with 10 bases matching TRBD1. CDR1 and CDR2 from the germline V gene are SGHTA and FQGNSA. V lost 5 bases and J lost 7; bases outside the gene matches: 7. The CDR3 contains 15 residues. CDR3: CASSGPGQGREKLFF. The CDR3 coding sequence is TGTGCCAGCAGCGGACCGGGACAGGGGCGTGAAAAACTGTTTTTT.

In its sample, this clone was seen a few times. The chain combines TRBV6-2 or TRBV6-3 with TRBJ2-7; 9 bases match TRBD1. The V gene's germline CDR1 is MNHEY and CDR2 SVGEGT. Germline trimming cut 2 bases from V and 1 base from J; bases unmatched to any gene: 3. The CDR3 runs 15 residues. CDR3 coding DNA: TGTGCCAGCAGTTACGGGGGGACAGGGTCCTACGAGCAGTACTTC. Amino acid sequence: CASSYGGTGSYEQYF.

The V gene is TRBV2, the J gene TRBJ2-5; 14 nucleotides line up with TRBD2. With 8 bases clipped from V and 5 bases from J, the junction kept 13 bases outside the gene matches. The CDR3 consists of 17 residues. CDR1 is SNHLY, CDR2 FYNNEI, per germline. The CDR3 is CASQGETSGGASETQYF. The CDR3 bases are TGTGCCAGCCAAGGCGAGACTAGCGGGGGGGCGAGTGAGACCCAGTACTTC.

The J gene is TRBJ2-3, the V gene TRBV19; 7 bases align to TRBD1. Germline V lookup: CDR1 LNHDA, CDR2 SQIVND (reference sequence). With 4 bases clipped from V and 4 bases from J, the junction kept 11 bases outside the gene matches. This CDR3 contains 16 residues. The CDR3 spells CASSTYRGVRADTQYF. DNA of the CDR3: TGTGCCAGTAGTACCTACAGGGGAGTACGCGCAGATACGCAGTATTTT.

V usage is TRBV12-3 or TRBV12-4 and J usage is TRBJ2-5, with D tentatively TRBD2 (6 bases). The CDR3 runs to 13 residues. Trimming took off 2 bases at V and 3 bases at J, with 7 bases between the two ends. CDR3 in amino acids: CASSLRGKETQYF. CDR3 coding DNA: TGTGCCAGCAGTTTACGGGGGAAAGAGACCCAGTACTTC.

The chain combines TRBV6-2 or TRBV6-3 with TRBJ2-1; weak D call: TRBD1 (5 bases). Germline loops: CDR1 MNHEY, CDR2 SVGEGT. CDR3 length: 13 amino acids. The V and J ends lost 0 bases and 11 bases respectively, with 11 bases between them. CDR3 amino acids: CASSYSPQGKQFF. The DNA for the CDR3 is TGTGCCAGCAGTTACTCCCCCCAGGGCAAGCAGTTCTTC.

This clone was detected a few times. The rearrangement links TRBV12-3 or TRBV12-4 to TRBJ1-5; perhaps TRBD1 as D (5 bases). V lost 2 bases to trimming and J lost 6 bases, with 5 bases between them. The CDR3 length is 12 residues. The DNA for the CDR3 is TGTGCCAGCAGTTTAACAGGTCAGCCCCAGCATTTT. The encoded protein is CASSLTGQPQHF.

The chain couples TRBV7-9 to TRBJ2-1, with 7 bases matching TRBD2. After removal of 5 bases from V and 0 bases from J, the junction contained 4 bases not matched to a gene. Germline V lookup: CDR1 SEHNR, CDR2 FQNEAQ (reference sequence). The CDR3 spans 15 residues. Here the CDR3 DNA reads TGTGCCAGCAGCAGCCCTAGCGGCTCCTACAATGAGCAGTTCTTC. Protein sequence: CASSSPSGSYNEQFF. Drawing the rest from reference TRBV7-9 and TRBJ2-1, the complete variable domain is DTGVSQNPRHKITKRGQNVTFRCDPISEHNRLYWYRQTLGQGPEFLTYFQNEAQLEKSRLLSDRFSAERPKGSFSTLEIQRTEQGDSAMYLCASSSPSGSYNEQFFGPGTRLTVL.

The J gene is TRBJ2-5, the V gene TRBV7-6; perhaps TRBD1 as D (6 bases). Germline CDR1 is SGHVS and CDR2 is FNYEAQ. The CDR3 is 17 amino acids. V lost 2 bases to trimming and J lost 3 bases, with 19 bases between them. The CDR3 DNA sequence: TGTGCCAGCAGCTTAACACCCTTCGGGACACCAAAAGAGACCCAGTACTTC. It translates to CASSLTPFGTPKETQYF.

The chain is built from TRBV11-3 and TRBJ1-1; D remains ambiguous. The CDR3 extends over 13 amino acids. In germline, CDR1 is SGHNT, CDR2 YENEEA. Trimming stripped 3 bases from V and 5 bases from J, with 10 bases between. CDR3 residues: CASSFGRVTEAFF. The CDR3 DNA follows: TGTGCCAGCAGCTTTGGCCGGGTGACTGAAGCTTTCTTT.